This T cell receptor (beta chain) is from a study of cytomegalovirus exposure and HLA in healthy donors. The primer mix had 60 Vbeta and 13 Jbeta primers. Generated by immunoSEQ multiplex PCR, the TCRdb table keeps only in-frame clones and is missing some. The profile shows tens of thousands of clones, roughly a tenth of them singletons. Regarding this clone: Its antigen remains unidentified.

Germline V gene lookup returns CDR1 SGHRS and CDR2 YFSETQ. V shed 0 bases and J shed 4 bases, with 5 bases lying between them. CDR3 length equals 13 residues. Study results and caveats: Common viral pathogens seemed to be connected with several of the most significant clusters, according to a later analysis. Across donors, sequencing depth was assumed by presence/absence analyses to be roughly uniform. HLA alleles were associated with fewer than 20,000 TCR beta sequences in a later analysis at 0.05 false discovery rate. There were 150 to 200 TCR beta chains listed as cytomegalovirus-associated.

The clonotype originates from a man aged 60 to 75 in good health and CMV-seropositive. The sample was PBMCs. The chain combines TRBV5-1 with TRBJ1-5, with TRBD1 as a possible D gene (5 bases). The CDR3 sequence is CASSLAGNQPQHF. CDR3 DNA: TGCGCCAGCAGCTTGGCAGGGAATCAGCCCCAGCATTTT.